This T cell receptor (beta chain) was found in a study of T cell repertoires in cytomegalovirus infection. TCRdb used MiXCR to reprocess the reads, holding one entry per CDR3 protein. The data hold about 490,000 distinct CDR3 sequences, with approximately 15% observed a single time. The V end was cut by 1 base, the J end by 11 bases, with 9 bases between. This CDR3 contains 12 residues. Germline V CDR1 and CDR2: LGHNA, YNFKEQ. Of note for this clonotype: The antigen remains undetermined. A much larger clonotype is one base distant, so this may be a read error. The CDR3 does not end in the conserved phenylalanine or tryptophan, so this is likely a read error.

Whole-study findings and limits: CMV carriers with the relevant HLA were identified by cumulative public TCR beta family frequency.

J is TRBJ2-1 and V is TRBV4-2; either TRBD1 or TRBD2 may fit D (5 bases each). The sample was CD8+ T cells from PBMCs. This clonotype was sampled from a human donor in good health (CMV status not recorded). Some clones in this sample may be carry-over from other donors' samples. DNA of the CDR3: TGTGCCAGCAGCCAAGGGGACGCCCAGCAGTTCTTA. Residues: CASSQGDAQQFL.